The present T cell receptor beta chain was sequenced within a study of control samples from healthy donors and cancer patients. Profiled with immunoSEQ multiplex PCR; TCRdb holds only in-frame clones, not every one. The sample consists of roughly 120,000 clones, approximately 87% of them appearing once. The germline gives CDR1 MNHNY, CDR2 SVGAGI (reference sequence). The CDR3 covers 15 residues. V lost 5 bases and J lost 1; bases outside the gene matches: 6. The sequencing sample was made of PBMCs. The V gene is TRBV6-6, the J gene TRBJ2-3; 7 bases fit TRBD2. The source of this sequence is an older woman with lung cancer. This CDR3 reads CASSNSGDGTDTQYF. In DNA form, the CDR3 reads TGTGCCAGCAGTAACAGCGGGGACGGCACAGATACGCAGTATTTT.